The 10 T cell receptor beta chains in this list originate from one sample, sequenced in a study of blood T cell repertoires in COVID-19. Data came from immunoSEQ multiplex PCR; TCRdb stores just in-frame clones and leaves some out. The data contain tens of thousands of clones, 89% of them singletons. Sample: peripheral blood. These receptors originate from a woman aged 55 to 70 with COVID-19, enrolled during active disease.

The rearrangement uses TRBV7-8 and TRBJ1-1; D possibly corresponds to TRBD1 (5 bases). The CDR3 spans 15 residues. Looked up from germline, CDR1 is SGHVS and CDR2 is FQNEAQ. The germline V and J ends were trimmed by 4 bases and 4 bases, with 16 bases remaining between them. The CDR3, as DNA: TGTGCCAGCAGCTCAGCGGCGGGGCGCGGCACTGAAGCTTTCTTT. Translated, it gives CASSSAAGRGTEAFF.

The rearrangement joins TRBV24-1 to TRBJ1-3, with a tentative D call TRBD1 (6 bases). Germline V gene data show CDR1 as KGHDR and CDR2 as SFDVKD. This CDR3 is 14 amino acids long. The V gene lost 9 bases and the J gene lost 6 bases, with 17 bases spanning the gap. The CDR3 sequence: CATLGGAFENTIYF. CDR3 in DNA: TGTGCCACCCTGGGGGGGGCATTTGAAAACACCATATATTTT.

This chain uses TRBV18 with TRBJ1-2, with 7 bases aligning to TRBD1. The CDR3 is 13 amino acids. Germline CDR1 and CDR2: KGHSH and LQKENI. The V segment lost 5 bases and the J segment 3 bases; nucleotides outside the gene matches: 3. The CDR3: CASSSDRDYGYTF. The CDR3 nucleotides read TGTGCCAGCTCATCAGACAGGGACTATGGCTACACCTTC.

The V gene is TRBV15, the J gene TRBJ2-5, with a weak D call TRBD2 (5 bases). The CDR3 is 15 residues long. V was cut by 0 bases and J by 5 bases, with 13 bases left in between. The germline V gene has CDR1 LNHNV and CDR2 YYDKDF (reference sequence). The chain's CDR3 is CATSRDRIRGETQYF. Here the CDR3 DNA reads TGTGCCACCAGCAGAGATCGAATACGGGGTGAGACCCAGTACTTC.

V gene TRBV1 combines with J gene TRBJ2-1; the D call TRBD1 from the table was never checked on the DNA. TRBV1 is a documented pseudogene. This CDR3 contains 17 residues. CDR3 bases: TGCACCAGCAGCCAAGATCCGGACAGGAGGGTTTCCAATGAGCAGTTCTTC. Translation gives CTSSQDPDRRVSNEQFF.

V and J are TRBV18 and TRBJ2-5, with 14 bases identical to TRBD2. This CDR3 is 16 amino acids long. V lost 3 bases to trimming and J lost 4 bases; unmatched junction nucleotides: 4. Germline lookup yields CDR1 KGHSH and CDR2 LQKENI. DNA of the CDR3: TGTGCCAGCTCACCTCGTGGGACTAGCGGGAGAGAGACCCAGTACTTC. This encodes CASSPRGTSGRETQYF.

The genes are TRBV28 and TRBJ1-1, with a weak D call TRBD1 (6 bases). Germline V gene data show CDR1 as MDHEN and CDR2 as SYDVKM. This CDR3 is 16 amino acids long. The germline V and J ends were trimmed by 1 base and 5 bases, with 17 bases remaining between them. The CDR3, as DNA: TGTGCCAGCAGTTTATTGGAAACAGGGTTCGGGACTGAAGCTTTCTTT. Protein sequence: CASSLLETGFGTEAFF.

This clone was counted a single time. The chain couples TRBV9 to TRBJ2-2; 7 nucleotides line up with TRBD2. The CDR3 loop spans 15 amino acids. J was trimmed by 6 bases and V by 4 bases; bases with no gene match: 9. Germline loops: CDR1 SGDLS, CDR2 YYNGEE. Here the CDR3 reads CASSSGLGSAGELFF. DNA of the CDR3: TGTGCCAGCAGCTCCGGACTAGGCTCTGCCGGGGAGCTGTTTTTT.

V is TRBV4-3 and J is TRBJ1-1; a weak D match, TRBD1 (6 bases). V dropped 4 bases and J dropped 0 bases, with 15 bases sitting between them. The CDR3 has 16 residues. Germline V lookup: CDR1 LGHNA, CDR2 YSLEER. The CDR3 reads CASSRGRGVMNTEAFF. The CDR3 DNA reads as TGCGCCAGCAGCCGGGGGAGGGGGGTGATGAACACTGAAGCTTTCTTT.

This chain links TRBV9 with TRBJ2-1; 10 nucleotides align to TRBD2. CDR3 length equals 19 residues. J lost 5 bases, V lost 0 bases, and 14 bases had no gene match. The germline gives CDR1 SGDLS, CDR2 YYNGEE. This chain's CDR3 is CASSVDLAGVVDFDNEQFF. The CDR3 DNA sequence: TGTGCCAGCAGCGTAGACCTAGCGGGAGTAGTTGATTTCGACAATGAGCAGTTCTTC.